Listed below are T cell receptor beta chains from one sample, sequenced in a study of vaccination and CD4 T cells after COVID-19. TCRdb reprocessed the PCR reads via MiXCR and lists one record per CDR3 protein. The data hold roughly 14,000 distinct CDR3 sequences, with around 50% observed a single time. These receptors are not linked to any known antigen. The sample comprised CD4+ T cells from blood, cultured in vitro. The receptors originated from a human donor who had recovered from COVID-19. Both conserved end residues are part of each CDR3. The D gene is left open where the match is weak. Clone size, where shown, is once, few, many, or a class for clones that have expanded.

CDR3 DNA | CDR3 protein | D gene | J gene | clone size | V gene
TGTGCCAGCAGTCCGCGGGGGTTTTCTAGCACAGATACGCAGTATTTT | CASSPRGFSSTDTQYF | TRBD2 | TRBJ2-3 | . | TRBV6-2/TRBV6-3
TGTGCCAGCAGCCTCAGACAGAATGAGCAGTACTTC | CASSLRQNEQYF | . | TRBJ2-7 | few | TRBV6-1
TGTGCCAGCAGCCGAGGGTTCGCAGAGACCCAGTACTTC | CASSRGFAETQYF | . | TRBJ2-5 | . | TRBV7-2
TGTGCCAGCTCACCACCGGGACAGGGGGGTGGTGAGCAGTTCTTC | CASSPPGQGGGEQFF | TRBD1 | TRBJ2-1 | . | TRBV18
TGTGCCAGCAGTGGCTGGGGTGGCAACACTGAAGCTTTCTTT | CASSGWGGNTEAFF | . | TRBJ1-1 | . | TRBV25-1
TGTGCCAGTATTGGACTAGCGGACACCGGGGAGCTGTTTTTT | CASIGLADTGELFF | TRBD2 | TRBJ2-2 | few | TRBV19
TGTGCCAGCAGTAGAGGGTCCGCTGGAAACACCATATATTTT | CASSRGSAGNTIYF | . | TRBJ1-3 | . | TRBV28
TGTGCCAGCAAGCTTCTAGGGGTTGTAGATGGCTACACCTTC | CASKLLGVVDGYTF | . | TRBJ1-2 | . | TRBV11-2
TGTGCCAGCTCACGACAGGGCAGGGACACTGAAGCTTTCTTT | CASSRQGRDTEAFF | TRBD1 | TRBJ1-1 | . | TRBV18
TGTGCCAGCAGTTTCCACTTGGGCAGGCGGAACACCGGGGAGCTGTTTTTT | CASSFHLGRRNTGELFF | . | TRBJ2-2 | . | TRBV12-3/TRBV12-4
TGTGCCAGCAGCCCTGGGCAAGGTGGCACTGAAGCTTTCTTT | CASSPGQGGTEAFF | . | TRBJ1-1 | . | TRBV4-2
TGTGCCAGCAGCTTAGTCGTTGGTGAGCAGTTCTTC | CASSLVVGEQFF | . | TRBJ2-1 | . | TRBV7-2
TGTGCTAGTGGCCCCGGGAGGGAAAAGCTCTTTGGCTACACCTTC | CASGPGREKLFGYTF | . | TRBJ1-2 | . | TRBV12-5
TGTGCCAGCAGTCCCGGGACTAGCGGCCCCGATACGCAGTATTTT | CASSPGTSGPDTQYF | TRBD2 | TRBJ2-3 | . | TRBV12-3/TRBV12-4
TGCAGTGCTAGAGCCGCGGACAGGGTCTATGGCTACACCTTC | CSARAADRVYGYTF | TRBD1 | TRBJ1-2 | . | TRBV20-1
TGTGCCAGCAGCAAGCCGGACTCCTACGAGCAGTACTTC | CASSKPDSYEQYF | . | TRBJ2-7 | . | TRBV21-1
TGCGCCACCGGGACTAGCGAGAGCACAGATACGCAGTATTTT | CATGTSESTDTQYF | TRBD2 | TRBJ2-3 | once | TRBV10-2
TGCGCCAGCAGCGTAAACCGGGACCCCGGCAATGAGCAGTTCTTC | CASSVNRDPGNEQFF | . | TRBJ2-1 | . | TRBV5-1
TGCAGTGCTAGATCGACGGAGACTAACTATGGCTACACCTTC | CSARSTETNYGYTF | . | TRBJ1-2 | medium-sized | TRBV20-1